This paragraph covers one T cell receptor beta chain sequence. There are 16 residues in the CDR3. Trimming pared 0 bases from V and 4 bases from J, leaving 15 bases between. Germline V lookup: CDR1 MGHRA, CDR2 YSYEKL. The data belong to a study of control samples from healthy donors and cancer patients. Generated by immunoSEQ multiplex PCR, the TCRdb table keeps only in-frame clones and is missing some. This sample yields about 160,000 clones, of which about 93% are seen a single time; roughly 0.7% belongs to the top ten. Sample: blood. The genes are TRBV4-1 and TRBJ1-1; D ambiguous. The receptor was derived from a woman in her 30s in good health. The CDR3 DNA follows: TGCGCCAGCAGCCAAGATCTTGGCCTCCGGGGCACTGAAGCTTTCTTT. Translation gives CASSQDLGLRGTEAFF.